This T cell receptor beta chain was retrieved from a study of shared clonotypes between healthy human individuals. V lost 4 bases to trimming and J lost 3 bases; unmatched junction nucleotides: 6. The CDR3 length is 14 residues. Germline V gives CDR1 WSHSY, CDR2 SAAADI. This table comes from immunoSEQ multiplex PCR, and its TCRdb copy is limited to in-frame clones, with some not included. Among about 380,000 clones listed, approximately 96% were seen once. The TCR comes from a man under 40 in good health. The gene calls are TRBV10-2 and TRBJ2-7; 7 bases line up with TRBD1. Sequenced material: memory CD8+ T cells sorted from blood. Subset of the sample: CD45RO+ cells pooled with CCR7-negative TemRA cells. CDR3 bases: TGCGCCAGCAGTGGACCGGACAGGCTCTACGAGCAGTACTTC. Translated, it gives CASSGPDRLYEQYF.